This T cell receptor beta chain was identified during a study of blood T cell repertoires in COVID-19. At the level of the study: COVID-19 samples, acute and convalescent, were from the United States, Italy and Spain.

In the study's own analysis: It was from reference gene primer amplification that nucleated cell counts were estimated. The data were produced by immunoSEQ multiplex PCR, yet TCRdb's version contains in-frame clones alone and is incomplete. The V and J calls and the clone size are those of that table, but D and trimming were determined from the DNA. Of tens of thousands of clones listed, 87% were seen once; the top ten hold 4.3%. V was clipped by 8 bases and J by 1 base; unmatched bases: 4. From germline, CDR1 is LNHNV and CDR2 YYDKDF (reference sequence). The CDR3 sequence is 15 residues long. Sequences were obtained from peripheral blood. This TCR derives from a man aged 55 to 70 with acute or convalescent COVID-19. The rearrangement joins TRBV15 to TRBJ2-2; 10 nucleotides line up with TRBD2. The CDR3: CATQTSGLNTGELFF. The CDR3 DNA follows: TGTGCCACCCAGACTAGCGGGCTGAACACCGGGGAGCTGTTTTTT. The variable domain in full, with the rest retrieved from reference TRBV15 and TRBJ2-2, is DAMVIQNPRYQVTQFGKPVTLSCSQTLNHNVMYWYQQKSSQAPKLLFHYYDKDFNNEADTPDNFQSRRPNTSFCFLDIRSPGLGDTAMYLCATQTSGLNTGELFFGEGSRLTVL.